Described below is a single T cell receptor (beta chain) sequence and its context. Its antigen is not known. With constant-segment primers, 5'RACE yielded cDNA libraries of TCR alpha and TCR beta that carried sample barcodes and UMIs. MiXCR, applied by TCRdb to the 5' RACE reads, yields one record per CDR3 protein. The sample holds about 130,000 distinct CDR3 sequences, 17% seen once. These data come from a study of T-cell memory formation after mild COVID-19. Regarding the study as a whole: Mainly CM and EM harbored the contracting CD4+ clones; mainly EMRA harbored the CD8+ ones.

V dropped 1 base and J dropped 0 bases, with 13 bases sitting between them. Germline V gene sequence: CDR1 SGHNT, CDR2 YENEEA. CDR3 size: 17 residues. Source material: PBMCs or a T cell subset sorted from them (not recorded which). The chain combines TRBV11-3 with TRBJ2-4; D not certain. This TCR derives from a man younger than 35 who had mild COVID-19 (a few samples of this study predate the infection). Cell type and time point are not known. This CDR3 is CASSLGPRAGAKNIQYF. For the CDR3, the DNA is TGTGCCAGCAGCTTAGGTCCCCGAGCCGGAGCCAAAAACATTCAGTACTTC.